The clone carrying this TCR beta chain was seen more than once but under ten times. Its target is not known. The sample originates from a study of blood T cells in healthy people across ages. Broader study findings: A greater number of naive CD4+ cells and higher diversity distinguished long-lived donors from aged donors.

Looked up from germline, CDR1 is MGHRA and CDR2 is YSYEKL. The CDR3 has 14 amino acids. V lost 0 bases, J lost 9 bases, and 14 bases lay in between. Together with a sample-barcoded 5' primer, a J-beta primer mix was included in a second PCR lasting about 6 to 11 cycles. TCRdb re-called the 5' RACE reads with MiXCR, one entry per CDR3 protein. The table includes 1,500,000 or so distinct CDR3 sequences, approximately 59% detected once. The sample comprised blood. The V and J genes are TRBV4-1 and TRBJ1-2; D gene unclear. The clonotype comes from a man between 18 and 29 years old in good health. The CDR3 here is CASSQEGSIVSYTF. CDR3 DNA: TGCGCCAGCAGCCAAGAAGGGAGTATCGTGAGCTACACCTTC.